This note documents a single TCR beta chain sequence. A junction boundary mismatches the germline segment, possibly from a read error. TCRdb reanalysed the multiplex PCR reads using MiXCR and keeps one entry per CDR3 protein. Of 47,000 or so distinct CDR3 sequences listed, 23% are singletons. These data come from a study of breast tumors, draining lymph nodes, adjacent tissues. From germline, CDR1 is LNHDA and CDR2 SQIVND (reference sequence). This CDR3 has 18 amino acids. The gene calls are TRBV19 and TRBJ2-1; tentatively, D is TRBD1 (6 bases). This TCR derives from a female donor with breast cancer. Some clones in this sample may be carry-over from other donors' samples. Sequencing used breast tumor tissue. The CDR3 sequence is CANSIVTGQTISYNEQFF. The CDR3 DNA follows: TGTGCCAATAGTATAGTAACAGGGCAAACGATCTCCTACAATGAGCAGTTCTTC.